This T cell receptor (beta chain) is drawn from a study of CXCR3-negative and CXCR3-positive naive CD8 T cells. Study as a whole: Close to 135 million TRB reads were obtained in total, which works out to about 1.5 +/- 0.3 million per library. Overall study results and limits: Comparably high diversity was seen in both naive subsets, and much lower diversity in memory CD8+ cells. The study found more hydrophobic TRB CDR3s in CXCR3-positive naive cells than in CXCR3-negative naive cells.

UMI-tagged TRB cDNA libraries were built via 5' RACE. TCRdb reprocessed the 5' RACE reads, keeping one entry per CDR3 protein, no DNA. The clone table shows over 95,000 distinct CDR3 sequences, with the ten largest holding less than 0.4%. The CDR3 has 14 amino acids. Per germline, CDR1 SGHRS and CDR2 YFSETQ. A remark on this clonotype: Its antigen is unknown.

This rearrangement joins TRBV5-1 to TRBJ2-1; the TCRdb D gene call, TRBD1, has no DNA to confirm it. The specimen was naive CXCR3+ CD8+ T cells from blood. Subset given: CD45RO-CCR7+CD27+CD95- naive CD8+ T cells expressing CXCR3 (TNR3+). The TCR comes from a human donor in good health. Some clones in this sample may be carry-over from other donors' samples. CDR3 sequence: CASSLAGQNNEQFF.